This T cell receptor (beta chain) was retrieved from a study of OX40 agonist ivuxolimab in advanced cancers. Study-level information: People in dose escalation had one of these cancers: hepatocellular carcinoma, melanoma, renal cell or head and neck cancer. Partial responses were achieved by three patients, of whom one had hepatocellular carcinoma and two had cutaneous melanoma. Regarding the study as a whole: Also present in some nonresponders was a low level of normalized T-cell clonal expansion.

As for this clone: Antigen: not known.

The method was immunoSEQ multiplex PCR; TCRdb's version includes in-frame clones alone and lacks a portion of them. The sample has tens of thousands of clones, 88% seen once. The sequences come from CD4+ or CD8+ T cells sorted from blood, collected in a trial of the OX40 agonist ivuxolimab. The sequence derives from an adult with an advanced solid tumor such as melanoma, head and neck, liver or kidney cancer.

CDR3 DNA sequence: TGTGCCAGCAGTTTGGGGGCTGGGGCCAACGTCCTGACTTTC. This codes for CASSLGAGANVLTF. The chain employs TRBV6-6 and TRBJ2-6; perhaps D is TRBD1 or TRBD2 (5 bases each). The CDR3 loop spans 14 amino acids. The V end lost 4 bases, the J end lost 2 bases, and 6 bases lay between the germline ends. Per the germline V gene, CDR1 is MNHNY and CDR2 is SVGAGI (reference sequence).